The 5 T cell receptor beta chains presented below share a single source sample, sequenced in a study of regulatory T cells in long-lasting Graves disease. Time point denoted: newly diagnosed GD, antithyroid drugs for less than 3 months. PBMCs provided the RNA from which the TCR library was made. Arm-PCR of CDR3 regions and iRepertoire HTBI primers were used to build TCR beta libraries. In TCRdb, the multiplex PCR reads were re-called with MiXCR into one record per CDR3 protein. In the table there are about 200,000 distinct CDR3 sequences, about 17% of which are singletons. Sequencing used peripheral blood mononuclear cells (PBMCs), obtained at new diagnosis, from a patient treated with antithyroid drugs. These TCRs come from a female donor with Graves disease.

This chain links TRBV19 with TRBJ2-2, with D unresolved. The CDR3 runs to 13 residues. CDR1 and CDR2 from the germline V gene are LNHDA and SQIVND (reference sequence). V was cut by 9 bases and J by 0 bases, with 8 bases left in between. The CDR3 sequence is CASRHSNTGELFF. CDR3 in DNA: TGTGCCAGCAGACATTCGAACACCGGGGAGCTGTTTTTT.

This clonotype was counted many times. The chain combines TRBV28 with TRBJ2-7, with TRBD1 matching over 7 bases. Trimming removed 3 bases from V and 3 bases from J; junction bases left unmatched: 5. This CDR3 is 14 amino acids long. Germline V gives CDR1 MDHEN, CDR2 SYDVKM. The CDR3 loop reads CASSFADRFYEQYF. The CDR3 region has the DNA TGTGCCAGCAGTTTTGCGGACAGGTTCTACGAGCAGTACTTC.

This clonotype was found many times. J is TRBJ2-1 and V is TRBV3-1; TRBD2 aligns across 9 bases. V gave up 4 bases and J gave up 10 bases; unmatched junction bases: 5. The CDR3 length is 13 residues. Germline loops: CDR1 LGHDT, CDR2 YNNKEL (reference sequence). The CDR3 DNA is TGTGCCAGCAGCCTTAGCCTAGCGGGGGAGCAGTTCTTC. Its protein product is CASSLSLAGEQFF.

This clonotype was detected a few times. V gene TRBV24-1 combines with J gene TRBJ2-1; unclear D gene. The V gene lost 6 bases and the J gene lost 9 bases, with 11 bases spanning the gap. The germline V gene has CDR1 KGHDR and CDR2 SFDVKD. The CDR3 extends over 12 amino acids. This chain's CDR3 is CATSQAGREQFF. In DNA, the CDR3 is TGTGCCACCAGTCAAGCAGGACGTGAGCAGTTCTTC.

This clonotype was detected ten times or more. CDR3: CASSPLGGIGRQPQHF. CDR3 DNA: TGCGCCAGCAGTCCATTGGGCGGGATCGGACGGCAGCCCCAGCATTTT. The V and J genes are TRBV4-1 and TRBJ1-5, with D unclear. Germline V gene lookup returns CDR1 MGHRA and CDR2 YSYEKL. V shed 6 bases and J shed 7 bases, with 22 bases lying between them. CDR3 size: 16 residues.